These 21 T cell receptor beta chains share one sample of origin, sequenced in a study of cytomegalovirus exposure and HLA in healthy donors. The PCR contained 60 Vbeta and 13 Jbeta primers. This table comes from immunoSEQ multiplex PCR, and its TCRdb copy is limited to in-frame clones, with some not included. The profile covers about 120,000 clones, with 80% appearing a single time and roughly 9.2% taken by the ten largest. Sequencing input: PBMCs. These receptors originate from a female donor in good health and CMV-seropositive.

This chain uses TRBV18 with TRBJ2-1; D is possibly TRBD2 (6 bases). V was clipped by 3 bases and J by 5 bases, with 14 bases between them. This CDR3 spans 15 amino acids. Germline V gene lookup returns CDR1 KGHSH and CDR2 LQKENI. Here the CDR3 DNA reads TGTGCCAGCTCACCCCGTGGCGGGGAGAACAATGAGCAGTTCTTC. Encoded protein: CASSPRGGENNEQFF.

The rearrangement links TRBV28 to TRBJ1-1, with D tentatively TRBD1 (6 bases). This CDR3 region has 16 residues. Trimming shortened V by 5 bases and J by 2 bases, and 18 bases separated the two germline ends. Germline CDR1 is MDHEN and CDR2 is SYDVKM. The CDR3 nucleotides read TGTGCCAGCAGTCCCATCGCGGACAGCCTAAACACTGAAGCTTTCTTT. Its protein product is CASSPIADSLNTEAFF.

The V call is TRBV19, the J call TRBJ1-5; D is undetermined. CDR3 size: 15 residues. Germline CDR1 and CDR2: LNHDA and SQIVND (reference sequence). V gave up 5 bases and J gave up 6 bases, with 17 bases separating them. The CDR3 region has the DNA TGTGCCAGTAGTCCCATCAAAGCTCTTAGTCAGCCCCAGCATTTT. Protein sequence: CASSPIKALSQPQHF.

This chain uses TRBV7-2 with TRBJ2-1; 8 nucleotides agree with TRBD1. V was pared by 4 bases and J by 0 bases, with 5 bases of the junction left unmatched. The CDR3 sequence is 16 residues long. From germline, CDR1 is SGHTA and CDR2 FQGNSA. The CDR3 protein is CASSSQGAGSYNEQFF. The DNA for the CDR3 is TGTGCCAGCAGCTCGCAGGGGGCCGGCTCCTACAATGAGCAGTTCTTC.

The genes are TRBV27 and TRBJ1-5; no clear D. Germline V gene lookup returns CDR1 MNHEY and CDR2 SMNVEV (reference sequence). The CDR3 totals 16 residues. Trimming pared 4 bases from V and 2 bases from J, leaving 15 bases between. The DNA for the CDR3 is TGTGCCAGCAGTTCGACCTCAGGTCAGGGCAATCAGCCCCAGCATTTT. It is translated as CASSSTSGQGNQPQHF.

The chain carries TRBV5-1 and TRBJ1-3, with a tentative D call TRBD1 (5 bases). V was trimmed by 0 bases and J by 7 bases, leaving 8 bases between them. Germline lookup yields CDR1 SGHRS and CDR2 YFSETQ. This CDR3 comprises 13 residues. CDR3 residues: CASSLESGNTIYF. For the CDR3, the DNA is TGCGCCAGCAGCTTGGAGTCAGGGAACACCATATATTTT. Drawing the rest from reference TRBV5-1 and TRBJ1-3, the complete variable domain is KAGVTQTPRYLIKTRGQQVTLSCSPISGHRSVSWYQQTPGQGLQFLFEYFSETQRNKGNFPGRFSGRQFSNSRSEMNVSTLELGDSALYLCASSLESGNTIYFGEGSWLTVV.

This rearrangement joins TRBV30 to TRBJ1-3, with 7 bases fitting TRBD1. From germline, CDR1 is GTSNPN and CDR2 SVGIG (reference sequence). V lost 0 bases, J lost 4 bases, and 3 bases stayed unmatched. There are 14 residues in the CDR3. The chain's CDR3 is CAWSVSTGGNTIYF. CDR3 bases: TGTGCCTGGAGTGTATCGACAGGGGGAAACACCATATATTTT.

The rearrangement links TRBV27 to TRBJ1-1; perhaps TRBD1 as D (5 bases). This CDR3 is built from 15 residues. V lost 8 bases, J lost 12 bases, and 28 bases lay in between. The germline V gene has CDR1 MNHEY and CDR2 SMNVEV (reference sequence). The CDR3 DNA sequence: TGTGCCAGCTGGCGTCAGGGAGGAAGACCACTAGAGTCTTTCTTT. Its protein is CASWRQGGRPLESFF.

This clone was seen a handful of times. The V and J genes are TRBV14 and TRBJ2-7; maybe TRBD2 (5 bases). V dropped 1 base and J dropped 4 bases, with 11 bases sitting between them. Germline V lookup: CDR1 SGHDN, CDR2 FVKESK. The length of the CDR3 is 14 residues. The CDR3 spells CASSQGLSGYEQYF. In DNA, the CDR3 is TGTGCCAGCAGCCAAGGATTATCGGGATACGAGCAGTACTTC. The full variable domain, in which reference TRBV14 and TRBJ2-7 provide the parts outside the CDR3, is EAGVTQFPSHSVIEKGQTVTLRCDPISGHDNLYWYRRVMGKEIKFLLHFVKESKQDESGMPNNRFLAERTGGTYSTLKVQPAELEDSGVYFCASSQGLSGYEQYFGPGTRLTVT.

This chain links TRBV5-1 with TRBJ2-6; possible D gene TRBD2, 5 bases. The germline V and J ends were trimmed by 0 bases and 4 bases, with 8 bases remaining between them. The length of the CDR3 is 15 residues. Germline V gives CDR1 SGHRS, CDR2 YFSETQ. The CDR3 reads CASSLGGSGANVLTF. The DNA for the CDR3 is TGCGCCAGCAGCTTGGGAGGGTCGGGGGCCAACGTCCTGACTTTC.

The chain uses TRBV18 and TRBJ2-3; D call uncertain. V was clipped by 7 bases and J by 6 bases, with 14 bases between them. The CDR3 covers 13 residues. Germline CDR1 KGHSH, CDR2 LQKENI. CDR3 region: CASLLTTSDTQYF. In nucleotides, the CDR3 is TGTGCCAGCTTACTCACCACCTCTGATACGCAGTATTTT.

This clone was recorded a few times. The chain uses TRBV10-3 and TRBJ1-1; 10 nucleotides line up with TRBD1. Trimming removed 6 bases from V and 5 bases from J; junction bases left unmatched: 6. CDR1 and CDR2 (germline): ENHRY, SYGVKD. The CDR3 is made up of 14 amino acids. CDR3 DNA sequence: TGTGCCATCAGACCCGGACAGGGGGGGACTGAAGCTTTCTTT. This gives the protein CAIRPGQGGTEAFF.

A few counts support this clone. V and J are TRBV6-5 and TRBJ2-5; a weak D match, TRBD1 (5 bases). With 2 bases removed from V and 1 base from J, the gap between germline ends came to 5 bases. Germline CDR1 reads MNHEY; CDR2 reads SVGAGI. The CDR3 is 13 residues long. CDR3: CASSYQGQETQYF. The CDR3 nucleotides are TGTGCCAGCAGTTACCAGGGCCAAGAGACCCAGTACTTC.

The V call is TRBV7-3, the J call TRBJ2-1; TRBD2 aligns across 8 bases. Germline trimming cut 2 bases from V and 0 bases from J; bases unmatched to any gene: 3. The CDR3 sequence is 16 residues long. Germline values: CDR1 SGHTA, CDR2 FQGTGA. In DNA form, the CDR3 reads TGTGCCAGCAGCTTAGTTAGCGGGGCCTCCTACAATGAGCAGTTCTTC. Its translation: CASSLVSGASYNEQFF.

The chain is built from TRBV7-9 and TRBJ2-1; 7 bases are a match to TRBD2. V shed 8 bases and J 8 bases; nucleotides not matched to a gene: 6. CDR3 size: 12 residues. Germline V gene lookup returns CDR1 SEHNR and CDR2 FQNEAQ (reference sequence). Here the CDR3 reads CASGRVIDEQFF. The CDR3 coding sequence is TGTGCCAGCGGGAGGGTTATAGATGAGCAGTTCTTC.

The chain joins TRBV7-2 to TRBJ1-5; no firm D call. This CDR3 is built from 13 residues. The V end lost 5 bases, the J end lost 7 bases, and 12 bases lay between the germline ends. The germline V gene has CDR1 SGHTA and CDR2 FQGNSA. In DNA, the CDR3 is TGTGCCAGCAGCACTCAGGTTCACCAGCCCCAGCATTTT. Its translation is CASSTQVHQPQHF.

The rearrangement uses TRBV19 and TRBJ2-7; perhaps TRBD2 as D (5 bases). In germline, CDR1 is LNHDA, CDR2 SQIVND (reference sequence). The V end was cut by 1 base, the J end by 2 bases, with 12 bases between. CDR3 size: 15 residues. CDR3 coding DNA: TGTGCCAGTAGTATAGGCGGAGGCCTCCCCTACGAGCAGTACTTC. Its protein product is CASSIGGGLPYEQYF.

The chain combines TRBV14 with TRBJ2-6, with 9 bases aligning to TRBD2. CDR1 and CDR2 from the germline V gene are SGHDN and FVKESK. The ends lost 2 bases at V and 0 bases at J; junction bases unmatched: 5. This CDR3 spans 18 amino acids. CDR3 sequence (DNA): TGTGCCAGCAGCCAACTCCTAGCGGGAAACTCTGGGGCCAACGTCCTGACTTTC. As protein: CASSQLLAGNSGANVLTF.

The gene calls are TRBV6-1 and TRBJ1-2; D is uncertain. The V gene lost 6 bases and the J gene lost 1 base, with 12 bases spanning the gap. CDR3 length: 14 amino acids. The germline gives CDR1 MNHNS, CDR2 SASEGT. CDR3 nucleotide sequence: TGTGCCAGCAGGGAGGGCGGCCGTAACTATGGCTACACCTTC. It yields the protein CASREGGRNYGYTF.

The chain employs TRBV2 and TRBJ1-5; D uncertain. From germline, CDR1 is SNHLY and CDR2 FYNNEI. The V end was cut by 2 bases, the J end by 2 bases, with 7 bases between. The length of the CDR3 is 14 residues. CDR3 residues: CASSELGGNQPQHF. DNA for the CDR3: TGTGCCAGCAGTGAACTGGGCGGCAATCAGCCCCAGCATTTT.

This sequence joins TRBV7-8 and TRBJ1-1; a weak D match, TRBD1 (5 bases). Trimming removed 5 bases at V and 0 bases at J, with 13 bases between. Per germline, CDR1 SGHVS and CDR2 FQNEAQ. The CDR3 has 15 amino acids. The CDR3 reads CASSRGPGMNTEAFF. The CDR3 DNA reads TGTGCCAGCAGCCGCGGACCAGGGATGAACACTGAAGCTTTCTTT.